This TCR beta chain was profiled in a study of T cells in Graves' hyperthyroidism and ophthalmopathy. Study outcomes and limitations: Most thyroid-expanded clonotypes above 0.001 were also found in blood.

Regarding this clonotype: What it recognizes is unknown.

The authors deemed Graves' hyperthyroidism stable absent ophthalmopathy progression within 18 months. The germline V gene has CDR1 SGHAT and CDR2 FQDESV (reference sequence). The CDR3 is 9 amino acids. Authors of the study amplified TCR beta CDR3 regions from RNA transcripts. Primed by the HTBI set, a first-round RT-PCR was run on the TCR CDR3. Using its own MiXCR run on the multiplex PCR reads, TCRdb lists one record per CDR3 protein. Of hundreds of thousands of distinct CDR3 sequences listed, around 40% were seen once; the top ten hold around 32%. The chain uses TRBV11-1 and TRBJ2-5; D is undetermined. The receptor comes from a woman between 40 and 50 years old with Graves' hyperthyroidism. Sequencing was performed on blood. The CDR3 loop is CARWETQYF. The CDR3 region has the DNA TGTGCTAGATGGGAGACCCAGTACTTC.